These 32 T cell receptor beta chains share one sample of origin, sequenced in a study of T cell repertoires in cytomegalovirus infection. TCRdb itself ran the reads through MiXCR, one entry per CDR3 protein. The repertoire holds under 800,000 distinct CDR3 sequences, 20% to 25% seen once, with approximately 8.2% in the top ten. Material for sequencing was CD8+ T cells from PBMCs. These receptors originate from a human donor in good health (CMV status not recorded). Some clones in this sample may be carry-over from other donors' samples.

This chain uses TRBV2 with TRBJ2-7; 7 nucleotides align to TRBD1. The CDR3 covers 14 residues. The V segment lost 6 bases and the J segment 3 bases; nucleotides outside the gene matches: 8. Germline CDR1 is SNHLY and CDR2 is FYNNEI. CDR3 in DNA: TGTGCCAGCAGCCCCCCTTGGGACAGCTACGAGCAGTACGTC. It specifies CASSPPWDSYEQYV.

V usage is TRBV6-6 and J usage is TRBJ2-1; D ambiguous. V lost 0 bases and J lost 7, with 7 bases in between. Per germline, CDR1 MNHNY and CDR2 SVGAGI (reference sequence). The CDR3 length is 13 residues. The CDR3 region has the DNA TGTGCCAGCAGTTACTCAGGTCGAAATGAGCAGTTCTTC. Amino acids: CASSYSGRNEQFF.

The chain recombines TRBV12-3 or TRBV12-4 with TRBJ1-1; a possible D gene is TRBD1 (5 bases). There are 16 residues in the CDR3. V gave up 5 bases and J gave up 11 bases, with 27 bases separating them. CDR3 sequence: CASSLEVGGPDGGAFF. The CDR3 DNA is TGTGCCAGCAGTCTCGAAGTTGGGGGACCGGATGGTGGTGCTTTCTTT.

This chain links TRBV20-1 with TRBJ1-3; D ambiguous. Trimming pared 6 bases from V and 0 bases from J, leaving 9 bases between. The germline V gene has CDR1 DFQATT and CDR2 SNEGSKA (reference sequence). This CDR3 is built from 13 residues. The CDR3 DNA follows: TGCAGTGCCCCAGAGGCCTCTGGAAACACCATATATTTT. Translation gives CSAPEASGNTIYF.

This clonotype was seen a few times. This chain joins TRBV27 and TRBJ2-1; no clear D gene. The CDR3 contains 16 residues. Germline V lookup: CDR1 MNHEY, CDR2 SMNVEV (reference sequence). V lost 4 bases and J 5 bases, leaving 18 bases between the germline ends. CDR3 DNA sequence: TGTGCCAGCAGTTGGATCTCAGGAAACACCCACAATGAGCAGTTCTTC. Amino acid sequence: CASSWISGNTHNEQFF.

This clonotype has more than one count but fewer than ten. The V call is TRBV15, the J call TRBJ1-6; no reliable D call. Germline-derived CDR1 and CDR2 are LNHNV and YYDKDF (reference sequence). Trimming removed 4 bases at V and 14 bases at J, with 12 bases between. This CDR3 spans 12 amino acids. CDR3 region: CATSTTVTTLHF. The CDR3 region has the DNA TGTGCCACCAGCACTACAGTGACCACCCTCCACTTT. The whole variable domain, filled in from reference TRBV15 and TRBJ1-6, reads DAMVIQNPRYQVTQFGKPVTLSCSQTLNHNVMYWYQQKSSQAPKLLFHYYDKDFNNEADTPDNFQSRRPNTSFCFLDIRSPGLGDTAMYLCATSTTVTTLHFGNGTRLTVT.

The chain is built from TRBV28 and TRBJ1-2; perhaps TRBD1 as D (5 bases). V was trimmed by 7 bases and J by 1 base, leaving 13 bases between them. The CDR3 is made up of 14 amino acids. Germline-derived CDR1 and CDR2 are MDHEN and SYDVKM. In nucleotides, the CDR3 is TGTGCCAGCAATGCTGACAGCATTAACTATGGCTACACCTTC. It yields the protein CASNADSINYGYTF.

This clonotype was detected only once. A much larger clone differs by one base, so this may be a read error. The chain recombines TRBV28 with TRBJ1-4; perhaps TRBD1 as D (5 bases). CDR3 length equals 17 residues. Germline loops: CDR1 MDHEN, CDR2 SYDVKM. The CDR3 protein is CASSFSTGGALNEKMFF. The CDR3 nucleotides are TGTGCCAGCAGCTTCTCGACGGGAGGGGCTCTGAATGAAAAAATGTTTTTT.

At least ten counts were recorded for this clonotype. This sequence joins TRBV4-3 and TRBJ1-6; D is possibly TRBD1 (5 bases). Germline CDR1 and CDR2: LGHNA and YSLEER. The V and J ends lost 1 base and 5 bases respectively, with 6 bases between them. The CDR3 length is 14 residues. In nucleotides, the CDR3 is TGCGCCAGCAGCCAAGGACAGCATAATTCACCCCTCCACTTT. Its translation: CASSQGQHNSPLHF.

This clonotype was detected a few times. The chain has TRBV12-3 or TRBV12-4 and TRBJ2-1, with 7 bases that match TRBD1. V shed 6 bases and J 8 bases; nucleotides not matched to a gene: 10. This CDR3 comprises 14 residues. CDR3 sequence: CASRWTGLGDEQFF. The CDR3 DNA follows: TGTGCCAGCAGGTGGACAGGCCTTGGGGATGAGCAGTTCTTC.

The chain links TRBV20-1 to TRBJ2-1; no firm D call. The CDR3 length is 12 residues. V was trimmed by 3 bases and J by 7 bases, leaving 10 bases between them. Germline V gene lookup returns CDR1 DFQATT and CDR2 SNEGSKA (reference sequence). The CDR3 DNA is TGCAGTGCTAGCCCATCCGATAATGAGCAGTTCTTC. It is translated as CSASPSDNEQFF.

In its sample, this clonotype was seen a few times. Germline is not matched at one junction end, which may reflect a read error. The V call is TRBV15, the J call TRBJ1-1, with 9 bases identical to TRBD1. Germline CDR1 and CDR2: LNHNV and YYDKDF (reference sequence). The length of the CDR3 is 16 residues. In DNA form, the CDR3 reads TGTGTCACCAGCAGAGATGGGACAGGGACTGACACTGAAGCTTTCTTT. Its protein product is CVTSRDGTGTDTEAFF.

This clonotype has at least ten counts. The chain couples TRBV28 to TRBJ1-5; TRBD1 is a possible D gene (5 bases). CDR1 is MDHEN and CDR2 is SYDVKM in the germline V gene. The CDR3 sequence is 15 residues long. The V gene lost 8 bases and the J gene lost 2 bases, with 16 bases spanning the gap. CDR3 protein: CASFRRGLGNQPQHF. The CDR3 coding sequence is TGTGCCAGCTTCAGGAGGGGATTGGGCAATCAGCCCCAGCATTTT. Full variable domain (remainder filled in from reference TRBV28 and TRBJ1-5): DVKVTQSSRYLVKRTGEKVFLECVQDMDHENMFWYRQDPGLGLRLIYFSYDVKMKEKGDIPEGYSVSREKKERFSLILESASTNQTSMYLCASFRRGLGNQPQHFGDGTRLSIL.

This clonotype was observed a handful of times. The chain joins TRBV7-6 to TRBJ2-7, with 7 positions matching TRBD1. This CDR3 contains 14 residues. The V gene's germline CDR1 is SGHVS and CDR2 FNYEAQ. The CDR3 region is CASSSPTGPYEQCV. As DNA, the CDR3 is TGTGCCAGCAGTTCCCCGACAGGGCCCTACGAGCAGTGCGTC.

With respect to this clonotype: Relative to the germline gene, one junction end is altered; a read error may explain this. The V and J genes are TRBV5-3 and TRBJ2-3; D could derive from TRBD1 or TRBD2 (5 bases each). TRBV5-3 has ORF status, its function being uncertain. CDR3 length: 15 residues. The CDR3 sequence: CASSLEGDRTDTQYF. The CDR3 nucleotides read TGTGCCAGCAGCTTGGAAGGGGACCGCACAGATACGCAGTATTTT.

The CDR3 bases are TGTGCCAGCAGTCTTGACAGTCCTAACCTGAGACCAGTTTACGAGCAGTACGTC. It specifies CASSLDSPNLRPVYEQYV. The chain employs TRBV6-2 or TRBV6-3 and TRBJ2-7; possible D gene TRBD1, 5 bases. Trimming left V 5 bases short and J 4 bases short, with 27 bases between. The length of the CDR3 is 18 residues. In germline, CDR1 is MNHEY, CDR2 SVGEGT.

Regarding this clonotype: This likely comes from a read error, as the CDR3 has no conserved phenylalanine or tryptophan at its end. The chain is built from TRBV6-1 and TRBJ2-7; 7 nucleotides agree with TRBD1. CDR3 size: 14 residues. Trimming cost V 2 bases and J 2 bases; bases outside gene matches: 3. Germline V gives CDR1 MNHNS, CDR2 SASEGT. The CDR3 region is CASSELGTAYEQYS. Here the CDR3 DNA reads TGTGCCAGCAGTGAATTGGGGACAGCCTACGAGCAGTACTCC.

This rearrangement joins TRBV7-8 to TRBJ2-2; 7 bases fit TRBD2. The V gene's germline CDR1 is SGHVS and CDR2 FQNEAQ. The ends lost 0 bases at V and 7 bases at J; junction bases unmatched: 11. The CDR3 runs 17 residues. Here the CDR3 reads CASSLAIGGGPGGELFF. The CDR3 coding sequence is TGTGCCAGCAGCTTAGCGATAGGCGGGGGACCTGGCGGGGAGCTGTTTTTT.

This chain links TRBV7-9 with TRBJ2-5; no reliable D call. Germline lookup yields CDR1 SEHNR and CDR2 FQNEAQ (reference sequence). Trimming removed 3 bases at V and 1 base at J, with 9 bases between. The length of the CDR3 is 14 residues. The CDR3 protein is CASSFGDFQETQYF. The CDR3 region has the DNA TGTGCCAGCAGCTTCGGAGATTTCCAAGAGACCCAGTACTTC.

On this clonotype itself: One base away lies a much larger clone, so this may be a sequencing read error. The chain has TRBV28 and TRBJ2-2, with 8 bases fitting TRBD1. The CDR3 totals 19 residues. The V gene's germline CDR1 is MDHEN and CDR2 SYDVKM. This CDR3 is CASSSPGTGFTANIGELFF. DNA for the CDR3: TGTGCCAGCAGTTCGCCTGGGACAGGCTTTACTGCGAACATCGGGGAGCTGTTTTTT. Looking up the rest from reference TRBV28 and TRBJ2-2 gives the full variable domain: DVKVTQSSRYLVKRTGEKVFLECVQDMDHENMFWYRQDPGLGLRLIYFSYDVKMKEKGDIPEGYSVSREKKERFSLILESASTNQTSMYLCASSSPGTGFTANIGELFFGEGSRLTVL.

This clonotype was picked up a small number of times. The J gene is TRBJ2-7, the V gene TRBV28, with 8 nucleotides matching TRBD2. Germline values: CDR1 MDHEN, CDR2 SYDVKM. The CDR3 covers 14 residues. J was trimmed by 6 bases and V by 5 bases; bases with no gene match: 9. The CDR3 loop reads CASSRGGPIREQYV. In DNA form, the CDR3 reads TGTGCCAGCAGTCGGGGGGGCCCGATACGCGAGCAGTACGTC.

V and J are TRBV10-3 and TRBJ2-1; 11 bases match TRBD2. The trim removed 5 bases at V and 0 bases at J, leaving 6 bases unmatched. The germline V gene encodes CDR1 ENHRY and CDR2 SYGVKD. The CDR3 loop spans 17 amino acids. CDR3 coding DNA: TGTGCCATCAGTTCACTAGCGGGGGTGAGCTCCTACAATGAGCAGTTCTTC. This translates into CAISSLAGVSSYNEQFF.

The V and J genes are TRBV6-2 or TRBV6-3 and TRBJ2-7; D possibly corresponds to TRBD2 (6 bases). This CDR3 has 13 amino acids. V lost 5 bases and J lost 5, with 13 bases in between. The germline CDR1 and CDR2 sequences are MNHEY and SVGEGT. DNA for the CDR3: TGTGCCAGCAGTCGGCGACTAGTCGACGAGCAGTACGTC. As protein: CASSRRLVDEQYV.

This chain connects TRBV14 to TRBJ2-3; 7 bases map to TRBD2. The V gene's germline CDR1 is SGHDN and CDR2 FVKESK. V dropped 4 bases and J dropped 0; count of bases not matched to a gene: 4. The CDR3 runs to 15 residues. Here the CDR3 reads CASSRDGGSTDTQYF. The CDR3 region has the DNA TGTGCCAGCAGCCGAGACGGGGGGAGCACAGATACGCAGTATTTT.

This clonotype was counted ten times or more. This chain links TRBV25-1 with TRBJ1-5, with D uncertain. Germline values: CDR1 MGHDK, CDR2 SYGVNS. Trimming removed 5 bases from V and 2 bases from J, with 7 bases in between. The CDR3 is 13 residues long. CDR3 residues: CASSKVGNQPQHF. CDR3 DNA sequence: TGTGCCAGCAGTAAAGTTGGCAATCAGCCCCAGCATTTT.

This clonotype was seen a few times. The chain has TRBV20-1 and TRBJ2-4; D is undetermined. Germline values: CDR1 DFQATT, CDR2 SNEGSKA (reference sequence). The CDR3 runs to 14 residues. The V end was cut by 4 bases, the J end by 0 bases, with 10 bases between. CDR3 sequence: CSANPTAAKNIQYF. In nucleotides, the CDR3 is TGCAGTGCTAATCCGACCGCAGCCAAAAACATTCAGTACTTC.

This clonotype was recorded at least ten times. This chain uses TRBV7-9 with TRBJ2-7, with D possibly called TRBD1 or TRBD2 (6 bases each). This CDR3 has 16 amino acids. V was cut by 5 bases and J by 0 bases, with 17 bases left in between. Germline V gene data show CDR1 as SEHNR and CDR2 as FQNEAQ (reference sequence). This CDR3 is CASSASSDRISYEQYF. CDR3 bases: TGTGCCAGCAGCGCTTCTAGCGACAGGATCTCCTACGAGCAGTACTTC.

The CDR3 DNA reads as TGCGCCAGCAGCTTGGGACAGGGTAGGAACACTGAAGCTTTCTTT. Protein: CASSLGQGRNTEAFF. The chain employs TRBV5-1 and TRBJ1-1; 7 bases fit TRBD1. The CDR3 spans 15 residues. Germline CDR1 is SGHRS and CDR2 is YFSETQ. After removal of 0 bases from V and 1 base from J, the junction contained 3 bases not matched to a gene.

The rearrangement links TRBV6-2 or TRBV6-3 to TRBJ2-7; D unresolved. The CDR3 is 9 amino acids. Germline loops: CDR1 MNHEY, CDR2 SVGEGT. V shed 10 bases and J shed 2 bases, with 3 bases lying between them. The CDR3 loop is CAKTYEQYV. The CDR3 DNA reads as TGTGCCAAGACCTACGAGCAGTACGTC.

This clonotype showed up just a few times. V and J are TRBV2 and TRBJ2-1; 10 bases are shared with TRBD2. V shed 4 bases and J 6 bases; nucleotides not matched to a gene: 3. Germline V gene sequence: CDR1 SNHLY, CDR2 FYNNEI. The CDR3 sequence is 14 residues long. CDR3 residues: CASSGRTSGNEQFF. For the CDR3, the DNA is TGTGCCAGCAGTGGGAGGACTAGCGGCAATGAGCAGTTCTTC. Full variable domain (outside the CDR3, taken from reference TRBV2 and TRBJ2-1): EPEVTQTPSHQVTQMGQEVILRCVPISNHLYFYWYRQILGQKVEFLVSFYNNEISEKSEIFDDQFSVERPDGSNFTLKIRSTKLEDSAMYFCASSGRTSGNEQFFGPGTRLTVL.

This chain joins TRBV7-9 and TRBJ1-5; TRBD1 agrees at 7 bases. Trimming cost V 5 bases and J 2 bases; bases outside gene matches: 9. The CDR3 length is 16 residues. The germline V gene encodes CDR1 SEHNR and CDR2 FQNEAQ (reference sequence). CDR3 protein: CASSPPTGNGNQPQHF. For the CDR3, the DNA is TGTGCCAGCAGCCCGCCGACAGGGAATGGCAATCAGCCCCAGCATTTT.

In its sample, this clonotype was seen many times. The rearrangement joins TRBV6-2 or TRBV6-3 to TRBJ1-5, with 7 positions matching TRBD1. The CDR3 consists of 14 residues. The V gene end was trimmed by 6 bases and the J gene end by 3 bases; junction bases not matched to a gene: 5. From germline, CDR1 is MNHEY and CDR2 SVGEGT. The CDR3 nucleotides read TGTGCCAGCAGAGAGGACAGGTACAATCAGCCCCAGCATTTT. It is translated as CASREDRYNQPQHF.